This is a list of T cell receptor beta chains from one sample in a study of blood T cell repertoires in COVID-19. Some clones are missing from TCRdb's copy, which holds only in-frame ones; the method was immunoSEQ multiplex PCR. In the table there are about 26,000 clones, 65% to 85% of which are singletons. Sequences were obtained from peripheral blood. The receptors were gathered from a middle-aged man with active or convalescent COVID-19. CDR3s include the opening cysteine and the closing phenylalanine or tryptophan. The D gene is left open where the match is weak. Size is stated for part of the rows, as once, few or many counts, or as a class when the clone is expanded.

TRBV5-4	NA	TRBD1	TRBJ1-1	TGTGCCAGCAGCTTGGGTACAGGGGCCAGAGCTTTCTTT	CASSLGTGARAFF
TRBV11-2	medium-sized	TRBD1	TRBJ1-2	TGTGCCAGCAGCTTATCTGGAGGGGGCGGGTATGGCTACACCTTC	CASSLSGGGGYGYTF
TRBV7-2	NA	NA	TRBJ2-7	TGTGCCAGCAGCTTTTTATCGGCGGACGAGCAGTACTTC	CASSFLSADEQYF
TRBV6-4	NA	TRBD1	TRBJ2-3	TGTGCCAGCAGTGGGACAGGGCACACAGATACGCAGTATTTT	CASSGTGHTDTQYF
TRBV29-1	once	NA	TRBJ2-3	TGCAGCGCCGCGGGTGCTAGCGCCGCCACAGATACGCAGTATTTT	CSAAGASAATDTQYF
TRBV28	NA	TRBD2	TRBJ2-7	TGTGCCACCGTAACCCATAGCGGGGGGGCCTACGAGCAGTACTTC	CATVTHSGGAYEQYF
TRBV19	NA	NA	TRBJ2-7	TGTGCCAGTAGTACGAACCGACAGCACTACGAGCAGTACTTC	CASSTNRQHYEQYF
TRBV11-3	NA	NA	TRBJ2-7	TGTGCCAGCAGCTTAGAGGGTCACACTAGCTCCTACGAGCAGTACTTC	CASSLEGHTSSYEQYF
TRBV7-3	NA	NA	TRBJ1-6	TGTGCCAGCAGCTTAACTTCAGCGTACGATACGCCTCTCCACTTT	CASSLTSAYDTPLHF
TRBV28	NA	NA	TRBJ2-7	TGTGCCAGCAGTTTCGGTTTTATTGTAAAGCAGTACTTC	CASSFGFIVKQYF
TRBV12-3/TRBV12-4	once	NA	TRBJ2-7	TGTGCCAGCAGTTCCCTGTCGAGGTACGAGCAGTACTTC	CASSSLSRYEQYF
TRBV20-1	NA	NA	TRBJ2-7	TGCAGTGCTAGTAACTCATGGGAGCAGTACTTC	CSASNSWEQYF
TRBV28	NA	NA	TRBJ1-5	TGTGCCAGCAGTTCCCCCTCTCAGCCCCAGCATTTT	CASSSPSQPQHF
TRBV27	NA	NA	TRBJ1-1	TGTGCCAGCAGTTTCCGGGTGGACAGTACTGAAGCTTTCTTT	CASSFRVDSTEAFF
TRBV7-2	NA	TRBD1	TRBJ2-5	TGTGCCAGCAGCACAGGGGGTAGCAGAGAGACCCAGTACTTC	CASSTGGSRETQYF